This passage covers 20 T cell receptor beta chains from one sample sequenced in a study of human T cells and chemical hapten exposure. Time point: patch test 1, 2 weeks after DPC sensitization. Treatment here: therapeutic diphenylcyclopropenone sensitization with weekly scalp DPC. In TCRdb, the RACE reads were re-called with MiXCR into one record per CDR3 protein. The sample holds 300,000 to 450,000 distinct CDR3 sequences, roughly 4.8% seen once. The specimen was whole blood, collected in connection with sensitization to the hapten diphenylcyclopropenone (DPC). The receptors here all came from a woman in her forties or fifties with alopecia areata. Some clones in this sample may be carry-over from other donors' samples.

A few counts support this clonotype. The CDR3 spells CATSDLGTGAEETQYF. As DNA, the CDR3 is TGTGCCACCAGTGACCTAGGGACAGGGGCGGAAGAGACCCAGTACTTC. The chain combines TRBV24-1 with TRBJ2-5; TRBD1 aligns across 10 bases. V lost 4 bases and J lost 3; bases outside the gene matches: 7. This CDR3 has 16 residues. The germline gives CDR1 KGHDR, CDR2 SFDVKD.

This clonotype was detected many times. This CDR3 reads CASSPNRGGQDTQYF. CDR3 DNA: TGTGCCAGCAGCCCCAATCGAGGTGGCCAGGATACGCAGTATTTT. V and J are TRBV12-3 or TRBV12-4 and TRBJ2-3, with no clear D. V dropped 6 bases and J dropped 6 bases, with 19 bases sitting between them. This CDR3 has 15 residues.

This clonotype was picked up many times. The J gene is TRBJ1-2, the V gene TRBV6-1; D remains unclear. With 1 base removed from V and 1 base from J, the gap between germline ends came to 19 bases. This CDR3 spans 18 amino acids. The germline CDR1 and CDR2 sequences are MNHNS and SASEGT. The CDR3, as DNA: TGTGCCAGCAGTGAAGATATAGGATCCGGAGAACTTAACTATGGCTACACCTTC. This gives the protein CASSEDIGSGELNYGYTF.

This clonotype has only a few counts. V and J are TRBV20-1 and TRBJ2-7; D gene uncertain. The CDR3 extends over 16 amino acids. Germline V CDR1 and CDR2: DFQATT, SNEGSKA (reference sequence). The V end lost 1 base, the J end lost 3 bases, and 19 bases lay between the germline ends. This CDR3 is CSARGNGHYRVYEQYF. DNA of the CDR3: TGCAGTGCTAGAGGTAACGGCCACTATAGAGTCTACGAGCAGTACTTC.

This clonotype was observed many times. This chain connects TRBV3-1 to TRBJ2-4; possibly TRBD1 for D (6 bases). The length of the CDR3 is 17 residues. The germline V gene encodes CDR1 LGHDT and CDR2 YNNKEL (reference sequence). V lost 4 bases to trimming and J lost 0 bases, with 16 bases between them. The CDR3 region has the DNA TGTGCCAGCAGCCCCTCTGACAGGCGGTTAGCCAAAAACATTCAGTACTTC. Its protein product is CASSPSDRRLAKNIQYF.

The chain is built from TRBV10-3 and TRBJ2-2; D could derive from TRBD1 or TRBD2 (5 bases each). The germline CDR1 and CDR2 sequences are ENHRY and SYGVKD. CDR3 length: 17 amino acids. Deletions cut 5 bases from V and 3 bases from J, with 19 bases between. The CDR3 DNA reads TGTGCCATCAGTATGCTTTTGGGGGATTCGGACACCGGGGAGCTGTTTTTT. Protein sequence: CAISMLLGDSDTGELFF.

This clonotype was observed a few times. The chain carries TRBV20-1 and TRBJ1-5, with TRBD1 as a possible D gene (5 bases). The V end was cut by 0 bases, the J end by 4 bases, with 10 bases between. CDR1 is DFQATT, CDR2 SNEGSKA, per germline (reference sequence). This CDR3 contains 14 residues. The chain's CDR3 is CSAREGVGNQPQHF. The CDR3 bases are TGCAGTGCTAGAGAGGGGGTAGGGAATCAGCCCCAGCATTTT.

The J gene is TRBJ2-7, the V gene TRBV5-1; no reliable D call. The CDR3 sequence is 13 residues long. V was trimmed by 5 bases and J by 0 bases, leaving 9 bases between them. Germline loops: CDR1 SGHRS, CDR2 YFSETQ. CDR3 region: CASRREDSYEQYF. CDR3 in DNA: TGCGCCAGCAGAAGGGAAGACTCCTACGAGCAGTACTTC.

The CDR3 region has the DNA TGTGCCAGCAGCCAAGATCAAAACAGAGAGGACATTCAGTACTTC. This gives the protein CASSQDQNREDIQYF. The chain carries TRBV3-1 and TRBJ2-4; D ambiguous. The germline CDR1 and CDR2 sequences are LGHDT and YNNKEL (reference sequence). The V and J ends lost 0 bases and 8 bases respectively, with 14 bases between them. This CDR3 comprises 15 residues.

This clonotype was picked up many times. V gene TRBV5-1 combines with J gene TRBJ1-2; 7 nucleotides line up with TRBD1. Trimming removed 4 bases from V and 8 bases from J; junction bases left unmatched: 8. The CDR3 contains 13 residues. CDR1 is SGHRS, CDR2 YFSETQ, per germline. The CDR3 here is CASSPEQGSGYTF. The CDR3 region has the DNA TGCGCCAGCAGCCCAGAACAGGGGAGCGGCTACACCTTC. The entire variable domain, with the rest obtained from reference TRBV5-1 and TRBJ1-2, is as follows: KAGVTQTPRYLIKTRGQQVTLSCSPISGHRSVSWYQQTPGQGLQFLFEYFSETQRNKGNFPGRFSGRQFSNSRSEMNVSTLELGDSALYLCASSPEQGSGYTFGSGTRLTVV.

This clonotype occurred a few times. This rearrangement joins TRBV6-5 to TRBJ2-7; D is possibly TRBD2 (5 bases). V was clipped by 1 base and J by 5 bases, with 18 bases between them. The CDR3 has 16 amino acids. CDR1 and CDR2 (germline): MNHEY, SVGAGI. The CDR3 here is CASSYYSGKNNNEQYF. The DNA for the CDR3 is TGTGCCAGCAGTTACTATTCCGGGAAAAATAACAACGAGCAGTACTTC.

A few counts support this clonotype. The rearrangement links TRBV10-3 to TRBJ2-3; D possibly corresponds to TRBD1 (6 bases). Germline V gene data show CDR1 as ENHRY and CDR2 as SYGVKD. This CDR3 spans 15 amino acids. Trimming cost V 4 bases and J 1 base, with 12 bases left between them. CDR3 loop: CAISAKPGGTDTQYF. CDR3 in DNA: TGTGCCATCAGTGCGAAGCCAGGGGGCACAGATACGCAGTATTTT.

This clonotype was recorded many times. V is TRBV29-1 and J is TRBJ1-5; D not resolved. Trimming took off 2 bases at V and 3 bases at J, with 5 bases between the two ends. The CDR3 covers 12 residues. Germline CDR1 and CDR2: SQVTM and ANQGSEA. The DNA of the CDR3 is TGCAGCGTTGAAAGGGACAATCAGCCCCAGCATTTT. It is translated as CSVERDNQPQHF.

This clonotype was seen only a few times. For the CDR3, the DNA is TGTGCCAGCAGCTTAGGGACTAGCGGGGGGGCTGAGCAGTTCTTC. This codes for CASSLGTSGGAEQFF. The chain recombines TRBV11-2 with TRBJ2-1, with TRBD2 matching 15 bases. CDR1 and CDR2 from the germline V gene are SGHAT and FQNNGV. This CDR3 region has 15 residues. V was clipped by 1 base and J by 9 bases; unmatched bases: 1.

This clonotype was seen a few times. The rearrangement links TRBV12-3 or TRBV12-4 to TRBJ1-1; no definite D call. This CDR3 contains 13 residues. The V end was cut by 6 bases, the J end by 1 base, with 9 bases between. The CDR3 sequence: CASRLTQNTEAFF. In DNA, the CDR3 is TGTGCCAGCAGGTTGACTCAGAACACTGAAGCTTTCTTT.

The rearrangement links TRBV6-5 to TRBJ2-6; tentatively, D is TRBD1 (6 bases). CDR1 is MNHEY and CDR2 is SVGAGI in the germline V gene. The CDR3 is 15 amino acids. V lost 6 bases and J lost 0, with 9 bases in between. CDR3 in amino acids: CASSDRSSGANVLTF. The CDR3 DNA follows: TGTGCCAGCAGCGACAGGTCCTCTGGGGCCAACGTCCTGACTTTC.

The table lists this clonotype with many counts. This chain connects TRBV5-1 to TRBJ2-3; 7 nucleotides line up with TRBD2. The CDR3 length is 17 residues. J gave up 0 bases and V 4 bases, and 11 bases lay outside the gene matches. The germline V gene encodes CDR1 SGHRS and CDR2 YFSETQ. CDR3 DNA sequence: TGCGCCAGCAGCAAAACGGGGAGCGGGGCCAGCACAGATACGCAGTATTTT. Encoded protein: CASSKTGSGASTDTQYF.

The gene calls are TRBV19 and TRBJ1-5, with D tentatively TRBD1 (5 bases). Per the germline V gene, CDR1 is LNHDA and CDR2 is SQIVND (reference sequence). V was pared by 1 base and J by 1 base, with 11 bases between. The CDR3 is made up of 16 amino acids. CDR3 nucleotides: TGTGCCAGTAGTATAGCGAGGCAGGGAAGCAATCAGCCCCAGCATTTT. This codes for CASSIARQGSNQPQHF.

This clonotype was detected only a few times. V and J are TRBV6-6 and TRBJ1-5, with D possibly being TRBD1 (5 bases). Per the germline V gene, CDR1 is MNHNY and CDR2 is SVGAGI (reference sequence). Trimming took off 9 bases at V and 4 bases at J, with 19 bases between the two ends. The CDR3 extends over 15 amino acids. DNA for the CDR3: TGTGCCAGTACGTACAGAGCGGGGGGAAATCAGCCCCAGCATTTT. This sequence encodes CASTYRAGGNQPQHF.

The table lists this clonotype with a few counts. The chain has TRBV5-6 and TRBJ1-1, with D tentatively TRBD1 (6 bases). Germline V gene sequence: CDR1 SGHDT, CDR2 YYEEEE. Deletions cut 4 bases from V and 1 base from J, with 20 bases between. The CDR3 extends over 17 amino acids. This chain's CDR3 is CASSTDSWGGTNTEAFF. The CDR3 DNA sequence: TGTGCCAGCAGCACGGACAGTTGGGGAGGAACGAACACTGAAGCTTTCTTT.